This note documents a single T cell receptor (beta chain) sequence. The data belong to a study of blood T cell repertoires in COVID-19. Assay used: immunoSEQ multiplex PCR; TCRdb lists only in-frame clones, some missing. Here the sample spans more than 200,000 clones, approximately 81% being singletons. V was clipped by 3 bases and J by 3 bases; unmatched bases: 8. Germline V gene lookup returns CDR1 SGHVS and CDR2 FQNEAQ. CDR3 length equals 18 residues. The TCR originated in an elderly woman with acute or convalescent COVID-19. Material for sequencing was peripheral blood. The chain employs TRBV7-8 and TRBJ2-2, with 12 nucleotides matching TRBD2. Here the CDR3 reads CASSLVVGLAGYTGELFF. The CDR3 DNA is TGTGCCAGCAGCTTGGTTGTGGGACTAGCGGGTTACACCGGGGAGCTGTTTTTT.